One T cell receptor (beta chain) is described in this entry. The junction differs from germline at one of its ends, possibly a read error. The source of the sample is a study of shared clonotypes between healthy human individuals. In germline, CDR1 is SGHTA, CDR2 FQGTGA. This CDR3 has 16 residues. Clones were read by immunoSEQ multiplex PCR, and TCRdb kept only the in-frame ones, dropping some. The sample holds some 1.4 million clones, roughly 96% seen once. The TCR was taken from a man aged 25 to 45 in good health. The sample consisted of naive CD4+ T cells sorted from blood. Indicated subset: CD45RA+ positively selected. This rearrangement joins TRBV7-3 to TRBJ2-7, with D tentatively TRBD1 (5 bases). The CDR3 nucleotides are TGTGCCAGCAGCCTAACTGGGCCGGTCAGGGTCTACGAGCAGTACTTC. This gives the protein CASSLTGPVRVYEQYF. Looking up the rest from reference TRBV7-3 and TRBJ2-7 gives the full variable domain: GAGVSQTPSNKVTEKGKYVELRCDPISGHTALYWYRQSLGQGPEFLIYFQGTGAADDSGLPNDRFFAVRPEGSVSTLKIQRTERGDSAVYLCASSLTGPVRVYEQYFGPGTRLTVT.